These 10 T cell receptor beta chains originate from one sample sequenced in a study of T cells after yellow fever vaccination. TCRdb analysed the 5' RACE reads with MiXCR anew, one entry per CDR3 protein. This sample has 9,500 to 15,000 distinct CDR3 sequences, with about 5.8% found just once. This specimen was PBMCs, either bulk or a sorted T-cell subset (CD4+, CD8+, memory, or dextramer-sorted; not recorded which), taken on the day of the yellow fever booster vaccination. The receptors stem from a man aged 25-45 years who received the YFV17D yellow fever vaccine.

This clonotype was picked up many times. DNA of the CDR3: TGCAGTGCTATGGGACTAGCGGGAAACGAGCAGTACTTC. It yields the protein CSAMGLAGNEQYF. J is TRBJ2-7 and V is TRBV20-1; 13 bases line up with TRBD2. This CDR3 has 13 residues. Per germline, CDR1 DFQATT and CDR2 SNEGSKA (reference sequence). V lost 4 bases and J lost 5; bases outside the gene matches: 2.

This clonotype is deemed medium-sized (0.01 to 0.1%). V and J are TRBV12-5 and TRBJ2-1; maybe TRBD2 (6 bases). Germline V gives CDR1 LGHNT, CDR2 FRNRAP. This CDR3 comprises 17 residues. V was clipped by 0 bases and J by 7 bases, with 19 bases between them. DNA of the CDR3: TGTGCTAGTGGTTTGGTTCTAGGAATCGGAGGGAGAAATGAGCAGTTCTTC. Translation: CASGLVLGIGGRNEQFF.

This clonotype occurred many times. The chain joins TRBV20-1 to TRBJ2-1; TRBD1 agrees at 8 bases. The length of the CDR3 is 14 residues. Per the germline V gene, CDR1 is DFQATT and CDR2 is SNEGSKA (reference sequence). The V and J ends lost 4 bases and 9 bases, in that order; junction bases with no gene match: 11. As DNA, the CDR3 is TGCAGTGCTATACAACGGACAGGGATCGGTGAGCAGTTCTTC. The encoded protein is CSAIQRTGIGEQFF.

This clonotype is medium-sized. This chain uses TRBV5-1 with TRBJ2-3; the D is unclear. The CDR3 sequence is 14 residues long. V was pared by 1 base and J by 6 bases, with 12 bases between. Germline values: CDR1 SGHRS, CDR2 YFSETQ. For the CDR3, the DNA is TGCGCCAGCAGCTTGAGGCCTCTAGGGGATACGCAGTATTTT. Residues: CASSLRPLGDTQYF.

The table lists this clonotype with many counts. CDR3 sequence reads: CASSQDRRSSGNTIYF. CDR3 nucleotide sequence: TGCGCCAGCAGCCAAGATCGGCGGAGCTCTGGAAACACCATATATTTT. The chain couples TRBV4-3 to TRBJ1-3, with unresolved D. V was trimmed by 0 bases and J by 0 bases, leaving 9 bases between them. This CDR3 has 16 residues. Germline V CDR1 and CDR2: LGHNA, YSLEER.

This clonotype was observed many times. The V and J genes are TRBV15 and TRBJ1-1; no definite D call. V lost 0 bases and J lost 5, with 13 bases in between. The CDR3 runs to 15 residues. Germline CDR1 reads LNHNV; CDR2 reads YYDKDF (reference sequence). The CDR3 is CATSRDPGVGTEAFF. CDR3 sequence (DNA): TGTGCCACCAGCAGAGATCCGGGAGTTGGGACTGAAGCTTTCTTT.

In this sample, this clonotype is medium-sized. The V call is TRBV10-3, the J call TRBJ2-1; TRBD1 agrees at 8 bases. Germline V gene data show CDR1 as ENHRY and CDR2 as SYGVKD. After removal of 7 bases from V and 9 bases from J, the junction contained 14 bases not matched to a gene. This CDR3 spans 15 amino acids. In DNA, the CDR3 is TGTGCCATCACTCTCGACGGGCAGGGGGCGGGTGAGCAGTTCTTC. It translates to CAITLDGQGAGEQFF.

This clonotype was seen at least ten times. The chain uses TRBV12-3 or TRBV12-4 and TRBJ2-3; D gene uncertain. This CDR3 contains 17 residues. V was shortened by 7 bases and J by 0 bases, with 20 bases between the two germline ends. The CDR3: CASTGRNLQRSTDTQYF. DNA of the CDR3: TGTGCCAGCACCGGGCGTAACTTGCAACGTAGCACAGATACGCAGTATTTT.

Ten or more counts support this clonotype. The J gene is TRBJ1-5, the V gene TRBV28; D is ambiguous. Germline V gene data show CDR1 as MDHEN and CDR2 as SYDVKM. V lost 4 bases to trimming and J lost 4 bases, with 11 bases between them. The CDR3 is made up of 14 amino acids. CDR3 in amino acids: CASSSLARNQPQHF. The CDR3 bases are TGTGCCAGCAGTTCCCTCGCCCGGAATCAGCCCCAGCATTTT.

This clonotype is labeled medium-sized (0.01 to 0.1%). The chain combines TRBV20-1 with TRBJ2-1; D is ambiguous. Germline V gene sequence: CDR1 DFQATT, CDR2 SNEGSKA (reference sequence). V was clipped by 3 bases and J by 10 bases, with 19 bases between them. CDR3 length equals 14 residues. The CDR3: CSASSAAMVGEQFF. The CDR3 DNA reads TGCAGTGCTAGCTCGGCTGCGATGGTGGGGGAGCAGTTCTTC.